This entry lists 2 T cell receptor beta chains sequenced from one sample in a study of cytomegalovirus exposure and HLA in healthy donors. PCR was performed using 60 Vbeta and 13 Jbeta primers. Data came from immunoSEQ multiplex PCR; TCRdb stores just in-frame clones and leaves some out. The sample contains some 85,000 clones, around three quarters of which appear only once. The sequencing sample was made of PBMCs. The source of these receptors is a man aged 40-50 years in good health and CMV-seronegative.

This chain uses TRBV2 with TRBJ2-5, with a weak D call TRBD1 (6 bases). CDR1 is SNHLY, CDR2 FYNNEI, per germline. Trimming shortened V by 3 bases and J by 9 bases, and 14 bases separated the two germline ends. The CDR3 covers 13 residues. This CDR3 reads CASSDTSQGPQYF. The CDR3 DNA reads TGTGCCAGCAGTGACACGAGTCAGGGGCCCCAGTACTTC. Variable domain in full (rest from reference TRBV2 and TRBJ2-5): EPEVTQTPSHQVTQMGQEVILRCVPISNHLYFYWYRQILGQKVEFLVSFYNNEISEKSEIFDDQFSVERPDGSNFTLKIRSTKLEDSAMYFCASSDTSQGPQYFGPGTRLLVL.

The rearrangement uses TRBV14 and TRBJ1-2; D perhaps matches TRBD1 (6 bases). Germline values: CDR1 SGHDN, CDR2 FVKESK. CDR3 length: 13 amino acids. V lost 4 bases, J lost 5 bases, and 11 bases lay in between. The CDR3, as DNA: TGTGCCAGCAGCCGAACAGGGTCTTATGGCTACACCTTC. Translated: CASSRTGSYGYTF.